These 17 T cell receptor beta chains were sequenced from one sample in a study of blood T cell repertoires in COVID-19. Sequencing used immunoSEQ multiplex PCR; TCRdb keeps in-frame clones, though not all of them. The repertoire has fewer than 80,000 clones, around 84% of them found once; the top ten carry 9% to 10%. Material for sequencing was peripheral blood. The receptors were sampled from a woman aged 80 or older with acute or convalescent COVID-19.

J is TRBJ2-2 and V is TRBV6-4; 11 positions agree with TRBD2. In germline, CDR1 is MRHNA, CDR2 SNTAGT. Trimming removed 3 bases from V and 5 bases from J; junction bases left unmatched: 2. The CDR3 totals 15 residues. In DNA form, the CDR3 reads TGTGCCAGCAGTGAATCTAGCGGGGGGACCGGGGAGCTGTTTTTT. It translates to CASSESSGGTGELFF.

The table lists this clone with a count of one. The rearrangement links TRBV13 to TRBJ2-1; D possibly corresponds to TRBD2 (6 bases). This CDR3 comprises 16 residues. V dropped 4 bases and J dropped 4 bases, with 17 bases sitting between them. Germline V gene sequence: CDR1 PRHDT, CDR2 FYEKMQ (reference sequence). The CDR3 region is CASSSGGRGGYNEQFF. CDR3 DNA sequence: TGTGCCAGCAGCTCTGGAGGACGGGGAGGATACAATGAGCAGTTCTTC.

The chain combines TRBV6-5 with TRBJ2-2, with TRBD1 identical over 7 bases. V trimming: 7 bases; J trimming: 7 bases; junction bases outside the gene matches: 3. The germline gives CDR1 MNHEY, CDR2 SVGAGI. This CDR3 has 12 residues. CDR3 amino acids: CASKGDSGELFF. The CDR3 DNA reads as TGTGCCAGCAAGGGGGACAGCGGGGAGCTGTTTTTT.

This clone has more than one count but fewer than ten. The chain carries TRBV5-6 and TRBJ1-6; 8 nucleotides match TRBD1. CDR3 size: 16 residues. V gave up 2 bases and J gave up 7 bases; unmatched junction bases: 8. The germline V gene encodes CDR1 SGHDT and CDR2 YYEEEE. The CDR3, as DNA: TGTGCCAGCAGCTTCCGTCGGACAGGGCTAAATTCACCCCTCCACTTT. Translated, it gives CASSFRRTGLNSPLHF.

A single count supports this clone. A read error may account for a junction end that differs from germline. The chain combines TRBV3-1 (or the pseudogene TRBV3-2) with TRBJ2-3, with TRBD2 identical over 8 bases. The CDR3 extends over 14 amino acids. Germline V lookup: CDR1 LGHDT, CDR2 YNNKEL (reference sequence). CDR3: CASSNRGGTDMQYF. For the CDR3, the DNA is TGTGCCAGCAGCAATCGGGGGGGCACAGATATGCAGTATTTT.

This clone was picked up a small number of times. The rearrangement links TRBV5-4 to TRBJ2-5, with 10 bases matching TRBD2. Trimming at V came to 1 base and at J to 5 bases, leaving 5 bases not matched to a gene. CDR1 and CDR2 (germline): SGHNT, YYREEE (reference sequence). CDR3 length: 15 residues. The CDR3 DNA is TGTGCCAGCAGCTTGCCACTAGCGGGGTGGGAGACCCAGTACTTC. The encoded protein is CASSLPLAGWETQYF.

Only one count was recorded for this clone. The V and J genes are TRBV9 and TRBJ2-7; D is unclear. The CDR3 sequence is 14 residues long. Trimming pared 0 bases from V and 0 bases from J, leaving 7 bases between. Germline V gene data show CDR1 as SGDLS and CDR2 as YYNGEE. The CDR3 loop reads CASSVDPGSYEQYF. CDR3 coding DNA: TGTGCCAGCAGCGTAGATCCGGGCTCCTACGAGCAGTACTTC.

The V gene is TRBV6-6, the J gene TRBJ1-1, with D tentatively TRBD1 (6 bases). Trimming cost V 6 bases and J 6 bases, with 14 bases left between them. The CDR3 runs to 13 residues. Germline-derived CDR1 and CDR2 are MNHNY and SVGAGI (reference sequence). The CDR3 DNA is TGTGCCAGCAGCACAGGGTCTTGGGCTGAAGCTTTCTTT. As protein: CASSTGSWAEAFF.

The V gene is TRBV5-4, the J gene TRBJ2-3; 12 positions match TRBD2. J was trimmed by 2 bases and V by 1 base; bases with no gene match: 2. The germline gives CDR1 SGHNT, CDR2 YYREEE (reference sequence). This CDR3 region has 16 residues. CDR3 protein: CASSLRLAGDTDTQYF. CDR3 DNA sequence: TGTGCCAGCAGCTTGAGACTAGCGGGGGACACAGATACGCAGTATTTT. The full variable domain, its missing parts supplied by reference TRBV5-4 and TRBJ2-3, is ETGVTQSPTHLIKTRGQQVTLRCSSQSGHNTVSWYQQALGQGPQFIFQYYREEENGRGNFPPRFSGLQFPNYSSELNVNALELDDSALYLCASSLRLAGDTDTQYFGPGTRLTVL.

The chain has TRBV3-1 (or the pseudogene TRBV3-2) and TRBJ2-1, with 11 bases matching TRBD2. This CDR3 region has 16 residues. The V gene's germline CDR1 is LGHDT and CDR2 YNNKEL (reference sequence). V lost 4 bases to trimming and J lost 3 bases; unmatched junction nucleotides: 5. CDR3 nucleotides: TGTGCCAGCAGCCCTAGCGGGGGGACCTTCTACAATGAGCAGTTCTTC. Its protein product is CASSPSGGTFYNEQFF.

V gene TRBV3-1 (or the pseudogene TRBV3-2) combines with J gene TRBJ2-1; a possible D gene is TRBD2 (6 bases). The CDR3 is 17 residues long. Trimming removed 2 bases at V and 7 bases at J, with 21 bases between. The germline V gene has CDR1 LGHDT and CDR2 YNNKEL (reference sequence). The CDR3 sequence is CASSQRGFGLAANEQFF. The DNA for the CDR3 is TGTGCCAGCAGCCAACGGGGGTTTGGGCTAGCAGCGAATGAGCAGTTCTTC.

The rearrangement links TRBV7-6 to TRBJ2-7, with D possibly matching TRBD1 (5 bases). Per the germline V gene, CDR1 is SGHVS and CDR2 is FNYEAQ. Trimming stripped 0 bases from V and 10 bases from J, with 16 bases between. The CDR3 has 14 amino acids. DNA for the CDR3: TGTGCCAGCAGCTTAGCGATCCAGGGAAAGGAACAGTACTTC. As protein: CASSLAIQGKEQYF. Supplemented by reference TRBV7-6 and TRBJ2-7, the full variable domain reads GAGVSQSPRYKVTKRGQDVALRCDPISGHVSLYWYRQALGQGPEFLTYFNYEAQQDKSGLPNDRFSAERPEGSISTLTIQRTEQRDSAMYRCASSLAIQGKEQYFGPGTRLTVT.

The chain links TRBV6-1 to TRBJ1-3; the match to TRBD1 covers 8 bases. The CDR3 runs 16 residues. Trimming took 3 bases from V and 4 from J; bases not matched to a gene: 8. The germline gives CDR1 MNHNS, CDR2 SASEGT. CDR3 in amino acids: CASSDSGQEEGNTIYF. The CDR3 DNA reads as TGTGCCAGCAGTGATTCGGGACAGGAGGAGGGAAACACCATATATTTT.

The rearrangement links TRBV5-6 to TRBJ1-6; 8 nucleotides line up with TRBD1. This CDR3 is built from 16 residues. Germline-derived CDR1 and CDR2 are SGHDT and YYEEEE. The V and J ends lost 3 bases and 7 bases, in that order; junction bases with no gene match: 9. The CDR3 reads CASSSLTGQGNSPLHF. The CDR3 coding sequence is TGTGCCAGCAGCTCATTAACCGGACAGGGCAATTCACCCCTCCACTTT.

This clone came up a few times. This chain connects TRBV29-1 to TRBJ2-5, with TRBD1 matching 7 bases. The V and J ends lost 7 bases and 4 bases, in that order; junction bases with no gene match: 6. This CDR3 spans 12 amino acids. CDR1 and CDR2 from the germline V gene are SQVTM and ANQGSEA. Here the CDR3 reads CSATGSGETQYF. In DNA form, the CDR3 reads TGCAGCGCGACAGGGTCGGGAGAGACCCAGTACTTC.

The chain uses TRBV6-5 and TRBJ1-4; TRBD1 matches at 10 bases. J lost 9 bases, V lost 6 bases, and 7 bases had no gene match. Germline loops: CDR1 MNHEY, CDR2 SVGAGI. This CDR3 region has 14 residues. For the CDR3, the DNA is TGTGCCAGCAGCGACAGACAGGGGGCACAAAAACTGTTTTTT. This encodes CASSDRQGAQKLFF.

This rearrangement joins TRBV2 to TRBJ2-2; D not resolved. The CDR3 consists of 13 residues. Germline values: CDR1 SNHLY, CDR2 FYNNEI. Trimming took off 5 bases at V and 3 bases at J, with 7 bases between the two ends. CDR3 region: CASSLYYTGELFF. DNA for the CDR3: TGTGCCAGCAGTCTATACTACACCGGGGAGCTGTTTTTT.